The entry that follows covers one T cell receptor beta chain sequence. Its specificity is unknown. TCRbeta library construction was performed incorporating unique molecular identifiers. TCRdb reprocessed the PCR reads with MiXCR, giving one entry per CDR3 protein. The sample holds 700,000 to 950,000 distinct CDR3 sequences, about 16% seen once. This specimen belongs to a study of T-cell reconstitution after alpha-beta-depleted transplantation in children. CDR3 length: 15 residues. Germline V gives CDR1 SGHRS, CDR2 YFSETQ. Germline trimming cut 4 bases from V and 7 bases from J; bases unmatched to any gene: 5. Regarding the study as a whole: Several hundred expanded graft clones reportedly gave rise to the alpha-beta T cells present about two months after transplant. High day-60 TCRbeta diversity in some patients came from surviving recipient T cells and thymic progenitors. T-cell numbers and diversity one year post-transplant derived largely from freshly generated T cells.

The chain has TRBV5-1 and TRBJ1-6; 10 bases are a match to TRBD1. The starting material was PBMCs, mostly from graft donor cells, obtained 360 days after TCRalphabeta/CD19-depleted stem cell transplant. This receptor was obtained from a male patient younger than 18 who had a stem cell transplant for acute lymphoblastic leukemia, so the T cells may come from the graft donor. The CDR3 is CASSAGQGMNSPLHF. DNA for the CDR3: TGCGCCAGCAGCGCGGGACAGGGGATGAATTCACCCCTCCACTTT.